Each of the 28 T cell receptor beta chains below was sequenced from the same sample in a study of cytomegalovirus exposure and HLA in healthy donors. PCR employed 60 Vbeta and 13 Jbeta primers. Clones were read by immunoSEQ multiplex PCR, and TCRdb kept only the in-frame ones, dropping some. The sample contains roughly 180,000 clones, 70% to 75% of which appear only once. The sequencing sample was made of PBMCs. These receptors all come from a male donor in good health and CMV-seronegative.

The CDR3 DNA reads as TGTGCCAGTGCTTACACACGGGACACCGCCTACGAGCAGTACTTC. Translation: CASAYTRDTAYEQYF. V usage is TRBV19 and J usage is TRBJ2-7; possibly TRBD1 for D (6 bases). The CDR3 is made up of 15 amino acids. Trimming took 8 bases from V and 2 from J, leaving 19 bases between them. Germline CDR1 is LNHDA and CDR2 is SQIVND (reference sequence). The full variable domain, with the rest looked up from reference TRBV19 and TRBJ2-7, is DGGITQSPKYLFRKEGQNVTLSCEQNLNHDAMYWYRQDPGQGLRLIYYSQIVNDFQKGDIAEGYSVSREKKESFPLTVTSAQKNPTAFYLCASAYTRDTAYEQYFGPGTRLTVT.

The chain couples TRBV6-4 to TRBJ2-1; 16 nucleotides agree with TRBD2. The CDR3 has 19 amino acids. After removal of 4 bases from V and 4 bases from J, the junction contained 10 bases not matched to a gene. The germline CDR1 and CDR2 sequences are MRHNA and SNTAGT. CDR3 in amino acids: CASSANEGTSGRGYNEQFF. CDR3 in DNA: TGTGCCAGCAGTGCCAACGAAGGGACTAGCGGGAGGGGGTACAATGAGCAGTTCTTC.

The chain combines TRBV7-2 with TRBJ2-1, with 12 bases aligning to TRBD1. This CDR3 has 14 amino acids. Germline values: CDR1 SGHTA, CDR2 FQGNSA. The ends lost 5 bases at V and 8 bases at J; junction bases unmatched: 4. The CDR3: CASSRDRGRDEQFF. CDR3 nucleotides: TGTGCCAGCAGCAGGGACAGGGGGCGGGATGAGCAGTTCTTC.

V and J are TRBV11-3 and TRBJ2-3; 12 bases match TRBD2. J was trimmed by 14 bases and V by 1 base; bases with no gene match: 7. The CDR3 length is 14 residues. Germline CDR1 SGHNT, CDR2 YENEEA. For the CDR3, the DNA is TGTGCCAGCAGCTTAGGGCTAGCGGGAGGGCCGAGGTATTTT. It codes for CASSLGLAGGPRYF.

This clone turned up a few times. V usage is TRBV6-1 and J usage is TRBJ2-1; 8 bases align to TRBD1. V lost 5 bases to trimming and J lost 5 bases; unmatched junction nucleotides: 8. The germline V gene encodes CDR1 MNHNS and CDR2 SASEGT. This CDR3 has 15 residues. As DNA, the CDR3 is TGTGCCAGCAGTACCCCCGGGACAGGCAACAATGAGCAGTTCTTC. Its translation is CASSTPGTGNNEQFF.

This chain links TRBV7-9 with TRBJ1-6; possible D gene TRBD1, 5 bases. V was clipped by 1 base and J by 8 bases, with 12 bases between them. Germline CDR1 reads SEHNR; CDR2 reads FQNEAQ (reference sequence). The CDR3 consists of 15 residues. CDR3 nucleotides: TGTGCCAGCAGCTTAGACAGGATCCCGCATTCACCCCTCCACTTT. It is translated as CASSLDRIPHSPLHF. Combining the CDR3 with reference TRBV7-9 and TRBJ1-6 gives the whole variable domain DTGVSQNPRHKITKRGQNVTFRCDPISEHNRLYWYRQTLGQGPEFLTYFQNEAQLEKSRLLSDRFSAERPKGSFSTLEIQRTEQGDSAMYLCASSLDRIPHSPLHFGNGTRLTVT.

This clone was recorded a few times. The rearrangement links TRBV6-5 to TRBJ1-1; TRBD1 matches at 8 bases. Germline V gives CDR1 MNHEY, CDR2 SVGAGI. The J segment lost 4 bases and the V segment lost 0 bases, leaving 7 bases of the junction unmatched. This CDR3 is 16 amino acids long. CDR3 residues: CASSYSAGGWGTEAFF. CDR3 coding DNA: TGTGCCAGCAGTTACTCGGCAGGGGGCTGGGGCACTGAAGCTTTCTTT.

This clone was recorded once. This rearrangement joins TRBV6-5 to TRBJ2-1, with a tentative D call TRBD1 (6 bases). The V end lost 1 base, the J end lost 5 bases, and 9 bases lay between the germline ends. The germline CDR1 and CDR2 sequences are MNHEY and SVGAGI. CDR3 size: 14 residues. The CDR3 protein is CASSYWGPNNEQFF. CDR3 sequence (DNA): TGTGCCAGCAGTTACTGGGGGCCGAACAATGAGCAGTTCTTC.

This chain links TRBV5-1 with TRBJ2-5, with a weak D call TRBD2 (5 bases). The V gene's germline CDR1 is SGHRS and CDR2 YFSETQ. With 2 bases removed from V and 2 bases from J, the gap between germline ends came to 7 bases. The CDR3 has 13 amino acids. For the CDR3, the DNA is TGCGCCAGCAGCTTCGGGATTCAAGAGACCCAGTACTTC. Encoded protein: CASSFGIQETQYF. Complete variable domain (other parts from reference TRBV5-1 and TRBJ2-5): KAGVTQTPRYLIKTRGQQVTLSCSPISGHRSVSWYQQTPGQGLQFLFEYFSETQRNKGNFPGRFSGRQFSNSRSEMNVSTLELGDSALYLCASSFGIQETQYFGPGTRLLVL.

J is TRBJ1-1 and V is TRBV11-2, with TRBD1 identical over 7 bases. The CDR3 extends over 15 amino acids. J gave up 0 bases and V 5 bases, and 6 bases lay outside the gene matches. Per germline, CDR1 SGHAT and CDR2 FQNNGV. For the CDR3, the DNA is TGTGCCAGCAGCCCAAGAGGGGGCCTGAACACTGAAGCTTTCTTT. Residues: CASSPRGGLNTEAFF.

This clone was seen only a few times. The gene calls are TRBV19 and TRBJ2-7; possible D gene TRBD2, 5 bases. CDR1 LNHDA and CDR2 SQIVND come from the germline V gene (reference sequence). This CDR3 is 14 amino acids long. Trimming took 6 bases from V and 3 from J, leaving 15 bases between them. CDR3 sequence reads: CASRSRGSVYEQYF. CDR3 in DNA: TGTGCCAGTAGAAGCCGAGGGTCTGTCTACGAGCAGTACTTC.

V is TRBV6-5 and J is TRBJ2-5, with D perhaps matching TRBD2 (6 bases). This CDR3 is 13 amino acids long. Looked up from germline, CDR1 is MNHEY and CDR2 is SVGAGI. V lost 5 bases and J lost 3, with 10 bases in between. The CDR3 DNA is TGTGCCAGCAGTGGCGGGGTAAAAGAGACCCAGTACTTC. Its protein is CASSGGVKETQYF.

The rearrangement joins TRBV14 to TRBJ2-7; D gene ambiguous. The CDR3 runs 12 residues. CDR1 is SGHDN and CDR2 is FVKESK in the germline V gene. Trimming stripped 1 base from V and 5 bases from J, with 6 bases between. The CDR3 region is CASSQVRDEQYF. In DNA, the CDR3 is TGTGCCAGCAGCCAAGTCCGGGACGAGCAGTACTTC.

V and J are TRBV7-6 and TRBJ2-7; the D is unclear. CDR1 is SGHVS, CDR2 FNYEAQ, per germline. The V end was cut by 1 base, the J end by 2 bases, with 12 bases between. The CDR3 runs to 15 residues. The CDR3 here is CASSLDVRSPYEQYF. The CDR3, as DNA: TGTGCCAGCAGCTTAGATGTTCGGTCCCCCTACGAGCAGTACTTC. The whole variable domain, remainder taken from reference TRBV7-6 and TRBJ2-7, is GAGVSQSPRYKVTKRGQDVALRCDPISGHVSLYWYRQALGQGPEFLTYFNYEAQQDKSGLPNDRFSAERPEGSISTLTIQRTEQRDSAMYRCASSLDVRSPYEQYFGPGTRLTVT.

The CDR3 region is CASTGTGSYQPQHF. The CDR3 DNA sequence: TGTGCCAGCACCGGGACAGGGTCGTATCAGCCCCAGCATTTT. This sequence joins TRBV6-1 and TRBJ1-5; 9 bases align to TRBD1. J lost 5 bases, V lost 7 bases, and 6 bases had no gene match. The CDR3 has 14 residues. Germline values: CDR1 MNHNS, CDR2 SASEGT.

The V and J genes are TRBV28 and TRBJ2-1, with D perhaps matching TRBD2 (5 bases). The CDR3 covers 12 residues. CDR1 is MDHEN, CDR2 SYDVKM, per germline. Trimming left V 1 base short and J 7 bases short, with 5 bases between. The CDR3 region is CASSLSGNEQFF. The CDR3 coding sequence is TGTGCCAGCAGTTTATCGGGGAATGAGCAGTTCTTC.

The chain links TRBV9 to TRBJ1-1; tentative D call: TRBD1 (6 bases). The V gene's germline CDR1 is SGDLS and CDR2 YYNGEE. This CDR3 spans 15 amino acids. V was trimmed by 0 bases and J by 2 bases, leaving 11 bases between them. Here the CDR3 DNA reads TGTGCCAGCAGCGTAGAGGGACAAATAAACACTGAAGCTTTCTTT. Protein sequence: CASSVEGQINTEAFF.

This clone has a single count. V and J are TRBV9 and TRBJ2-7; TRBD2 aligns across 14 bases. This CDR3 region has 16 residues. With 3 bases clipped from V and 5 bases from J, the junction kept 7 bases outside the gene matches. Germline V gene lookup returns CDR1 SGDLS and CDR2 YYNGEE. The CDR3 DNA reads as TGTGCCAGCAGCGATGAGGGGACTAGCGGGAGTGACGAGCAGTACTTC. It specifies CASSDEGTSGSDEQYF.

CDR3 protein: CASSFRIRGNQPQHF. CDR3 bases: TGTGCCAGCAGCTTTAGGATCCGGGGGAATCAGCCCCAGCATTTT. This chain links TRBV5-5 with TRBJ1-5, with D possibly TRBD1 on 5 matching bases. Germline V gene lookup returns CDR1 SGHKS and CDR2 YYEKEE (reference sequence). V was cut by 2 bases and J by 4 bases, with 13 bases left in between. The CDR3 has 15 amino acids.

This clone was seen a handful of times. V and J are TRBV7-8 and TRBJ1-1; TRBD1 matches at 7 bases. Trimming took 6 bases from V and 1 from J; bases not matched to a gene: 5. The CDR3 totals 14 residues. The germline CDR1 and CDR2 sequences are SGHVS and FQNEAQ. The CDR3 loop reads CASRIGTANTEAFF. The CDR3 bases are TGTGCCAGCAGAATCGGGACAGCGAACACTGAAGCTTTCTTT.

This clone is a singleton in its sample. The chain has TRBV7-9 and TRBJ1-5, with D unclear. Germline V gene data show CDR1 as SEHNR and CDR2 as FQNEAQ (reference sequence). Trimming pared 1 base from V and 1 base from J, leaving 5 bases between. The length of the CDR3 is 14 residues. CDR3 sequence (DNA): TGTGCCAGCAGCTTAGTACAGAGCAATCAGCCCCAGCATTTT. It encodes CASSLVQSNQPQHF. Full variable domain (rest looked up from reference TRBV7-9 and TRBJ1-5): DTGVSQNPRHKITKRGQNVTFRCDPISEHNRLYWYRQTLGQGPEFLTYFQNEAQLEKSRLLSDRFSAERPKGSFSTLEIQRTEQGDSAMYLCASSLVQSNQPQHFGDGTRLSIL.

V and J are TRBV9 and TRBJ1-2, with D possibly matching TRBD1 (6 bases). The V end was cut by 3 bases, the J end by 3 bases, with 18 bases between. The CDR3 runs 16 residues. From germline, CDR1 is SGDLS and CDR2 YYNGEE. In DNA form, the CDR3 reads TGTGCCAGCAGCGGCCGCGGCGGACAGAGCGACTATGGCTACACCTTC. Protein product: CASSGRGGQSDYGYTF.

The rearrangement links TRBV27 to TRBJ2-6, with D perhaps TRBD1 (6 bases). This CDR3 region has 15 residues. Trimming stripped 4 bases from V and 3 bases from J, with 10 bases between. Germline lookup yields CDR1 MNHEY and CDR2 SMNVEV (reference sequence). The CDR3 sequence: CASSSTGYGANVLTF. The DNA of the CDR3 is TGTGCCAGCAGTTCCACAGGGTATGGGGCCAACGTCCTGACTTTC. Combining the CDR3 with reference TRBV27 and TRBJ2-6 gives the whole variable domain EAQVTQNPRYLITVTGKKLTVTCSQNMNHEYMSWYRQDPGLGLRQIYYSMNVEVTDKGDVPEGYKVSRKEKRNFPLILESPSPNQTSLYFCASSSTGYGANVLTFGAGSRLTVL.

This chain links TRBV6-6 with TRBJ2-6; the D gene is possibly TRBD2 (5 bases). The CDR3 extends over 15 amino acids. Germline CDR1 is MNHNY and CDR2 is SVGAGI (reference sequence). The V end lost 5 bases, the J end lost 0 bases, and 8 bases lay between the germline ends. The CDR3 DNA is TGTGCCAGCAGTGGACTGGCCTCTGGGGCCAACGTCCTGACTTTC. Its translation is CASSGLASGANVLTF.

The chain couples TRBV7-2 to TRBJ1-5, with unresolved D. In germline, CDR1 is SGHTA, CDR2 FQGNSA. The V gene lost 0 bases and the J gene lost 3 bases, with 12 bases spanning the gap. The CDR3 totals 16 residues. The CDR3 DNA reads TGTGCCAGCAGCTTAGCCATGGGTGGAGCCAATCAGCCCCAGCATTTT. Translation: CASSLAMGGANQPQHF.

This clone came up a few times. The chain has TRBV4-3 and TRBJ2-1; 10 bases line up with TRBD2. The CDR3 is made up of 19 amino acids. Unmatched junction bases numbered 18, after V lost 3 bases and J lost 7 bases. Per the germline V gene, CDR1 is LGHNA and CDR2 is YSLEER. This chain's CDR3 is CASSQYTSGTKQRGNEQFF. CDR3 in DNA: TGCGCCAGCAGCCAGTACACTAGCGGGACTAAACAGAGGGGGAATGAGCAGTTCTTC.

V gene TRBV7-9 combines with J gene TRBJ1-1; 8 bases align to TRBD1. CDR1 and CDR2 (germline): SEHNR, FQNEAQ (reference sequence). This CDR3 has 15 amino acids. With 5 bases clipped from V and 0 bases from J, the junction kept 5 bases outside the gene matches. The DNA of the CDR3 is TGTGCCAGCAGCGGACGGACAGGGATGAACACTGAAGCTTTCTTT. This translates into CASSGRTGMNTEAFF. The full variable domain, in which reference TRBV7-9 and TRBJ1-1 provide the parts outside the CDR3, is DTGVSQNPRHKITKRGQNVTFRCDPISEHNRLYWYRQTLGQGPEFLTYFQNEAQLEKSRLLSDRFSAERPKGSFSTLEIQRTEQGDSAMYLCASSGRTGMNTEAFFGQGTRLTVV.

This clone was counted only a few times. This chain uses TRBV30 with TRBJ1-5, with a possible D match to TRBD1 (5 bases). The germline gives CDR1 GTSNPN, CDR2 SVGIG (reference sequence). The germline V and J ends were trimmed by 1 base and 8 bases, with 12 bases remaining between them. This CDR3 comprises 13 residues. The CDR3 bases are TGTGCCTGGAGTGCAGGGCGCATCAAGCCCCAGCATTTT. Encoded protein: CAWSAGRIKPQHF.